This T cell receptor (beta chain) was captured by sequencing in a study of shared clonotypes between healthy human individuals. General study points: In general, naive subsets displayed greater estimated richness than memory subsets did. Clonotypes shared by all four sorted-subset donors had higher generation probabilities than non-shared clonotypes.

CD45RO-negative, CCR7-selected cells formed the naive CD8 fraction, which excluded terminally differentiated effector memory CD45RA+ cells. A remark on this clone: Its antigen is currently unknown. The same CDR3 is also encoded by other DNA sequences in this sample.

Data came from immunoSEQ multiplex PCR; TCRdb stores just in-frame clones and leaves some out. Here the sample spans 1.5 million to 2.5 million clones, less than 95% being singletons. The V end lost 3 bases, the J end lost 3 bases, and 6 bases lay between the germline ends. CDR3 length: 12 amino acids. The germline gives CDR1 WNHNN, CDR2 SYGVQD (reference sequence). J is TRBJ2-7 and V is TRBV10-1; no clear D. This TCR derives from a man younger than 35 in good health. The sample consisted of naive CD8+ T cells sorted from blood. DNA of the CDR3: TGCGCCAGCAGTGATCCCGGCTACGAGCAGTACTTC. Translating gives CASSDPGYEQYF.